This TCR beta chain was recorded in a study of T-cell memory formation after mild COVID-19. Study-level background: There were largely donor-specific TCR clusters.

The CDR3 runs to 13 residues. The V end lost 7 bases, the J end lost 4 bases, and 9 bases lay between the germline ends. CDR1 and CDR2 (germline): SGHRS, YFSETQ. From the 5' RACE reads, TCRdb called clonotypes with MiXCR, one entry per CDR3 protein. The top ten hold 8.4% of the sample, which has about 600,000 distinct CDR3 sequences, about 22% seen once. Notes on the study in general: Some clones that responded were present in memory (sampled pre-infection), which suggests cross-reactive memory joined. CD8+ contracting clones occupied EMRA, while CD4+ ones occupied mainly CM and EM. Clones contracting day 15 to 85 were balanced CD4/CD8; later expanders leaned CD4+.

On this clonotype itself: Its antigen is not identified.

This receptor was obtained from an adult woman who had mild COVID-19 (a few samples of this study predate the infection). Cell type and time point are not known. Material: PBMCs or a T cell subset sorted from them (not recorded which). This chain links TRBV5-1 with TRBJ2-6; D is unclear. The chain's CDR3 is CASFTAGANVLTF. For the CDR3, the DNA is TGCGCCAGCTTTACGGCAGGGGCCAACGTCCTGACTTTC.